The 14 T cell receptor beta chains below all came from one sample that was sequenced in a study of blood T cells in healthy people across ages. Through a sample-barcoded 5' primer and a J-beta primer mix, a second PCR was run for roughly 7 to 11 cycles. TCRdb fed the 5' RACE reads into MiXCR, producing one record per CDR3 protein. Among 630,000 or so distinct CDR3 sequences, about 30% were seen once, and the ten largest hold 15% to 17%. The sequenced sample was blood. Receptors were obtained from a woman older than 75 in good health.

This clonotype has ten or more counts. The rearrangement joins TRBV4-3 to TRBJ2-4, with D tentatively TRBD1 (5 bases). V shed 0 bases and J shed 1 base, with 7 bases lying between them. Germline V gene lookup returns CDR1 LGHNA and CDR2 YSLEER. The CDR3 sequence is 15 residues long. CDR3 residues: CASSQDDSAKNIQYF. The CDR3 DNA sequence: TGCGCCAGCAGCCAAGACGACAGCGCCAAAAACATTCAGTACTTC.

Many counts were recorded for this clonotype. The rearrangement joins TRBV5-1 to TRBJ1-1; no reliable D call. V was shortened by 3 bases and J by 0 bases, with 18 bases between the two germline ends. Germline values: CDR1 SGHRS, CDR2 YFSETQ. This CDR3 comprises 17 residues. Here the CDR3 DNA reads TGCGCCAGCAGCTCAACAGTTGCCACGCCCATGAACACTGAAGCTTTCTTT. This translates into CASSSTVATPMNTEAFF.

As for this clonotype: Since a much larger clone is just one base distant, this may be a read error. The chain employs TRBV6-2 or TRBV6-3 and TRBJ1-2, with TRBD1 as a possible D gene (6 bases). The V gene's germline CDR1 is MNHEY and CDR2 SVGEGT. This CDR3 is built from 14 residues. CDR3 coding DNA: TGTGCCAGCAGTTACTTCCGGACAGACTATGGCTCCACCTTC. Its protein is CASSYFRTDYGSTF.

Many counts were recorded for this clonotype. The rearrangement uses TRBV9 and TRBJ2-3; TRBD2 matches 7 bases. The ends lost 8 bases at V and 6 bases at J; junction bases unmatched: 9. This CDR3 spans 13 amino acids. Germline CDR1 is SGDLS and CDR2 is YYNGEE. Here the CDR3 reads CASTGSGMDTQYF. CDR3 DNA sequence: TGTGCCAGTACCGGGAGCGGGATGGATACGCAGTATTTT. Based on the CDR3 plus reference TRBV9 and TRBJ2-3, the full variable domain is DSGVTQTPKHLITATGQRVTLRCSPRSGDLSVYWYQQSLDQGLQFLIQYYNGEERAKGNILERFSAQQFPDLHSELNLSSLELGDSALYFCASTGSGMDTQYFGPGTRLTVL.

This clonotype was recorded many times. The rearrangement uses TRBV5-1 and TRBJ2-7; 9 bases align to TRBD2. Germline CDR1 is SGHRS and CDR2 is YFSETQ. J was trimmed by 5 bases and V by 4 bases; bases with no gene match: 10. This CDR3 has 15 amino acids. The CDR3: CASSQAGVAGDEQYF. The CDR3 nucleotides are TGCGCCAGCAGCCAAGCAGGGGTAGCGGGGGACGAGCAGTACTTC.

About this clonotype itself: A read error is possible here, since a much larger clone lies one base away. The chain couples TRBV25-1 to TRBJ2-3; D gene ambiguous. Trimming removed 6 bases at V and 0 bases at J, with 10 bases between. The CDR3 is 14 residues long. From germline, CDR1 is MGHDK and CDR2 SYGVNS. The CDR3 region is CASRDVGSTDTQYF. The CDR3 DNA reads TGTGCCAGCAGGGACGTGGGAAGCACAGATACGCAGTATTTT.

Comment on this clonotype: Relative to the germline gene, one junction end is altered; a read error may explain this. This chain uses TRBV11-2 with TRBJ2-1; D is unresolved. From germline, CDR1 is SGHAT and CDR2 FQNNGV. CDR3 length: 15 amino acids. The CDR3 here is CASSLEGGSYNERFF. The CDR3 DNA follows: TGTGCCAGCAGCTTAGAGGGTGGGTCTTACAATGAGCGGTTCTTC.

Worth noting for this clonotype: A much larger clone differs from this one at a single base, so this may be a read error. This chain uses TRBV27 with TRBJ1-5, with 10 nucleotides matching TRBD1. CDR1 and CDR2 (germline): MNHEY, SMNVEV (reference sequence). The CDR3 spans 15 residues. The CDR3 DNA sequence: TGTGCCAACAGTGACAGGGGGCGCAGCAATCAGCCCCAGCATTTT. Its protein product is CANSDRGRSNQPQHF.

The chain carries TRBV7-9 and TRBJ2-5, with no clear D. The V gene's germline CDR1 is SEHNR and CDR2 FQNEAQ (reference sequence). V was shortened by 1 base and J by 11 bases, with 20 bases between the two germline ends. The CDR3 has 15 residues. CDR3 sequence reads: CASSLDSSPSTEQYF. The CDR3 DNA sequence: TGTGCCAGCAGCTTAGACTCCAGCCCCTCAACGGAGCAGTACTTC.

The V call is TRBV2, the J call TRBJ2-1; a weak D match, TRBD1 (6 bases). The J call is doubtful: the DNA matches TRBJ2-7 better. The CDR3 covers 17 residues. Germline CDR1 reads SNHLY; CDR2 reads FYNNEI. The chain's CDR3 is CASSDARGRGQYNEQYF. CDR3 nucleotide sequence: TGTGCCAGCAGTGATGCACGGGGCAGGGGTCAATACAATGAGCAGTACTTC.

Comment on this clonotype: One end of the junction is discordant with germline, which a read error may explain. V gene TRBV7-9 combines with J gene TRBJ2-1; D is unclear. Germline CDR1 reads SEHNR; CDR2 reads FQNEAQ (reference sequence). This CDR3 comprises 12 residues. The CDR3 spells CASSRTANERFF. In DNA form, the CDR3 reads TGTGCCAGCAGCCGAACCGCCAATGAGCGGTTCTTC. The full variable domain, its missing parts supplied by reference TRBV7-9 and TRBJ2-1, is DTGVSQNPRHKITKRGQNVTFRCDPISEHNRLYWYRQTLGQGPEFLTYFQNEAQLEKSRLLSDRFSAERPKGSFSTLEIQRTEQGDSAMYLCASSRTANERFFGPGTRLTVL.

This clonotype was counted ten times or more. The genes are TRBV5-6 and TRBJ2-3; D is perhaps TRBD1 (6 bases). Trimming took off 4 bases at V and 3 bases at J, with 15 bases between the two ends. The CDR3 has 15 residues. The germline gives CDR1 SGHDT, CDR2 YYEEEE. In DNA form, the CDR3 reads TGTGCCAGCAGCGGGGGCCCCCCCTGGACAGATACGCAGTATTTT. Protein sequence: CASSGGPPWTDTQYF.

The genes are TRBV20-1 and TRBJ2-4; D not certain. Near its end, the DNA agrees better with TRBJ2-7, so the J call may be wrong. CDR1 and CDR2 from the germline V gene are DFQATT and SNEGSKA (reference sequence). This CDR3 comprises 13 residues. The CDR3 is CSARSWGQYEQYF. DNA for the CDR3: TGCAGTGCTAGAAGTTGGGGTCAGTACGAGCAGTACTTC.

V usage is TRBV18 and J usage is TRBJ2-1; no firm D call. Germline V gene sequence: CDR1 KGHSH, CDR2 LQKENI. Trimming shortened V by 3 bases and J by 10 bases, and 16 bases separated the two germline ends. This CDR3 has 14 residues. The DNA of the CDR3 is TGTGCCAGCTCACCGCGTGGGCAGTCTTACGAGCAGTTCTTC. Protein product: CASSPRGQSYEQFF.